This entry lists 27 T cell receptor beta chains sequenced from one sample in a study of vaccination effects on CD4 cells after COVID-19. These receptors' antigens are unknown. Around day 10 of culture, CD4+ T cells were separated out. Participants were vaccinated with two doses of either the BNT162b2 or mRNA-1273 vaccine. This table comes from immunoSEQ multiplex PCR, and its TCRdb copy is limited to in-frame clones, with some not included. The repertoire holds 42,000 or so clones, with 65% to 80% as singletons. The specimen was CD4+ T cells from PBMCs cultured without peptide, collected after COVID-19 vaccination. These receptors came from a human donor who received a COVID-19 vaccine.

This clone was seen a single time. V is TRBV12-5 and J is TRBJ1-5, with a tentative D call TRBD1 (6 bases). CDR1 and CDR2 (germline): LGHNT, FRNRAP. The CDR3 totals 15 residues. V shed 2 bases and J shed 6 bases, with 14 bases lying between them. CDR3 bases: TGTGCTAGTGGTTTGCTACAGGGAAGGGCTCAGCCCCAGCATTTT. It specifies CASGLLQGRAQPQHF. The full variable domain, completed using reference TRBV12-5 and TRBJ1-5, is DARVTQTPRHKVTEMGQEVTMRCQPILGHNTVFWYRQTMMQGLELLAYFRNRAPLDDSGMPKDRFSAEMPDATLATLKIQPSEPRDSAVYFCASGLLQGRAQPQHFGDGTRLSIL.

The table lists this clone with a count of one. V usage is TRBV13 and J usage is TRBJ2-1; D is unclear. The CDR3 totals 17 residues. V was shortened by 5 bases and J by 0 bases, with 17 bases between the two germline ends. Germline CDR1 PRHDT, CDR2 FYEKMQ (reference sequence). CDR3 DNA sequence: TGTGCCAGCAGCCTCTACTACTCACCGAGCTCCTACAATGAGCAGTTCTTC. It yields the protein CASSLYYSPSSYNEQFF.

This chain connects TRBV6-4 to TRBJ2-2; D remains ambiguous. The CDR3 runs to 13 residues. Between the trimmed V and J ends, which lost 0 bases and 6 bases, there was a span of 5 bases. Germline-derived CDR1 and CDR2 are MRHNA and SNTAGT. CDR3 in amino acids: CASSDSIAGELFF. CDR3 coding DNA: TGTGCCAGCAGTGACTCAATCGCCGGGGAGCTGTTTTTT.

The chain uses TRBV4-1 and TRBJ1-5, with D uncertain. Trimming removed 5 bases at V and 7 bases at J, with 18 bases between. CDR1 and CDR2 (germline): MGHRA, YSYEKL. The CDR3 contains 15 residues. The CDR3 DNA reads TGCGCCAGCAGCACTTATGAGGGTGTGGGCCAGCCCCAGCATTTT. Protein product: CASSTYEGVGQPQHF.

The chain recombines TRBV9 with TRBJ2-1; 9 bases are a match to TRBD2. Germline CDR1 is SGDLS and CDR2 is YYNGEE. Trimming at V came to 0 bases and at J to 2 bases, leaving 3 bases not matched to a gene. This CDR3 is built from 16 residues. CDR3 coding DNA: TGTGCCAGCAGCGTAGCGAGCGGGGGGCCCTACAATGAGCAGTTCTTC. It translates to CASSVASGGPYNEQFF.

The V call is TRBV7-2, the J call TRBJ1-5; a possible D gene is TRBD1 (5 bases). From germline, CDR1 is SGHTA and CDR2 FQGNSA. The germline V and J ends were trimmed by 5 bases and 7 bases, with 18 bases remaining between them. This CDR3 region has 15 residues. The CDR3 is CASSRRDGGVQPQHF. The CDR3 nucleotides are TGTGCCAGCAGCCGTCGTGATGGAGGGGTCCAGCCCCAGCATTTT.

This clone came up once. The rearrangement uses TRBV11-2 and TRBJ2-3; possibly TRBD1 for D (6 bases). This CDR3 comprises 16 residues. Germline V gene lookup returns CDR1 SGHAT and CDR2 FQNNGV. V was pared by 1 base and J by 4 bases, with 15 bases between. The CDR3 sequence: CASSLVWVRGPDTQYF. The CDR3 coding sequence is TGTGCCAGCAGCTTAGTTTGGGTCAGGGGCCCAGATACGCAGTATTTT.

This chain uses TRBV4-1 with TRBJ2-7; 7 nucleotides match TRBD1. With V trimmed by 4 bases and J by 1 base, 10 bases remained unmatched. This CDR3 is built from 16 residues. Looked up from germline, CDR1 is MGHRA and CDR2 is YSYEKL. The CDR3 protein is CASSLLHVTGSYEQYF. CDR3 in DNA: TGCGCCAGCAGCCTCCTACACGTGACAGGGTCCTACGAGCAGTACTTC.

The rearrangement links TRBV27 to TRBJ1-1; D remains ambiguous. V shed 0 bases and J shed 0 bases, with 8 bases lying between them. Germline V gene lookup returns CDR1 MNHEY and CDR2 SMNVEV (reference sequence). The CDR3 sequence is 15 residues long. CDR3 bases: TGTGCCAGCAGTTTATCGCGGGGAATGAACACTGAAGCTTTCTTT. Protein sequence: CASSLSRGMNTEAFF.

The chain is built from TRBV2 and TRBJ1-4; perhaps TRBD1 as D (5 bases). The CDR3 has 15 amino acids. The V end was cut by 4 bases, the J end by 8 bases, with 17 bases between. Germline V gene data show CDR1 as SNHLY and CDR2 as FYNNEI. CDR3 protein: CASSVPIRETEKLFF. CDR3 sequence (DNA): TGTGCCAGCAGTGTCCCGATCAGGGAGACAGAAAAACTGTTTTTT.

The V gene is TRBV19, the J gene TRBJ1-2; weak D call: TRBD1 (5 bases). Trimming cost V 6 bases and J 4 bases, with 21 bases left between them. The germline V gene has CDR1 LNHDA and CDR2 SQIVND (reference sequence). There are 16 residues in the CDR3. The CDR3 bases are TGTGCCAGTAGGATCGGGACGGAACATCCAACCTATGGCTACACCTTC. Its protein product is CASRIGTEHPTYGYTF.

The table lists this clone with a count of one. The rearrangement uses TRBV29-1 and TRBJ2-7, with 12 bases that match TRBD2. V lost 2 bases to trimming and J lost 1 base; unmatched junction nucleotides: 3. The CDR3 loop spans 15 amino acids. Germline V gives CDR1 SQVTM, CDR2 ANQGSEA. The CDR3 DNA is TGCAGCGTTGAAAGACTAGCGGGAGCGTCCTACGAGCAGTACTTC. It translates to CSVERLAGASYEQYF.

J is TRBJ2-3 and V is TRBV7-2; D gene ambiguous. Germline CDR1 is SGHTA and CDR2 is FQGNSA. The V end lost 4 bases, the J end lost 1 base, and 9 bases lay between the germline ends. This CDR3 region has 14 residues. CDR3 amino acids: CASSSNGGTDTQYF. The CDR3 bases are TGTGCCAGCAGCTCTAATGGAGGCACAGATACGCAGTATTTT.

V usage is TRBV6-2 or TRBV6-3 and J usage is TRBJ2-1; 9 bases are shared with TRBD2. Germline trimming cut 5 bases from V and 9 bases from J; bases unmatched to any gene: 11. Germline V gene sequence: CDR1 MNHEY, CDR2 SVGEGT. CDR3 length equals 15 residues. The CDR3 coding sequence is TGTGCCAGCAGTCGCCCAGCGGGAGGATTTCTTGAGCAGTTCTTC. It is translated as CASSRPAGGFLEQFF.

The chain employs TRBV18 and TRBJ1-2; 8 bases match TRBD1. V trimming: 3 bases; J trimming: 8 bases; junction bases outside the gene matches: 14. This CDR3 has 16 amino acids. Germline-derived CDR1 and CDR2 are KGHSH and LQKENI. The CDR3 region has the DNA TGTGCCAGCTCACCTTATCTTCCGGGACAGGATGACGGCTACACCTTC. Translation gives CASSPYLPGQDDGYTF.

The chain joins TRBV3-1 (or the pseudogene TRBV3-2) to TRBJ2-5, with TRBD1 matching 8 bases. There are 18 residues in the CDR3. Looked up from germline, CDR1 is LGHDT and CDR2 is YNNKEL (reference sequence). The junction had 14 bases not matched to a gene; V was cut back by 4 bases and J by 1 base. The CDR3 protein is CASSPRQGTSFSQETQYF. CDR3 sequence (DNA): TGTGCCAGCAGCCCCCGACAGGGGACCTCATTTAGCCAAGAGACCCAGTACTTC.

This chain joins TRBV11-2 and TRBJ2-5; D is tentatively TRBD1 or TRBD2 (6 bases each). V dropped 5 bases and J dropped 3 bases, with 13 bases sitting between them. The CDR3 runs to 14 residues. Germline V gene lookup returns CDR1 SGHAT and CDR2 FQNNGV. CDR3 region: CASSLGGGEETQYF. In DNA, the CDR3 is TGTGCCAGCAGCCTAGGGGGAGGAGAAGAGACCCAGTACTTC.

This chain connects TRBV10-1 to TRBJ2-5; possible D gene TRBD1, 5 bases. CDR3 length: 14 amino acids. V was clipped by 3 bases and J by 5 bases, with 13 bases between them. From germline, CDR1 is WNHNN and CDR2 SYGVQD (reference sequence). CDR3 protein: CASSDSGYLETQYF. CDR3 in DNA: TGCGCCAGCAGTGACTCAGGGTATCTGGAGACCCAGTACTTC.

This sequence joins TRBV3-1 (or the pseudogene TRBV3-2) and TRBJ1-2, with a weak D call TRBD1 (5 bases). The CDR3 extends over 15 amino acids. Germline V gives CDR1 LGHDT, CDR2 YNNKEL (reference sequence). V was clipped by 3 bases and J by 5 bases, with 16 bases between them. CDR3 sequence reads: CASSQAGAVLYGYTF. In DNA form, the CDR3 reads TGTGCCAGCAGCCAGGCCGGGGCGGTACTGTATGGCTACACCTTC.

This clone was seen a few times. CDR3 sequence (DNA): TGCAGTGCTAGTAGTTTGGCAGGGGGTGGCTACACCTTC. This codes for CSASSLAGGGYTF. The chain has TRBV20-1 and TRBJ1-2; 7 nucleotides line up with TRBD1. The CDR3 has 13 amino acids. Germline assignment: CDR1 DFQATT and CDR2 SNEGSKA (reference sequence). J lost 7 bases, V lost 3 bases, and 8 bases had no gene match.

The chain is built from TRBV3-1 (or the pseudogene TRBV3-2) and TRBJ2-2; maybe TRBD2 (5 bases). V was trimmed by 1 base and J by 6 bases, leaving 12 bases between them. This CDR3 is built from 15 residues. Germline V gene data show CDR1 as LGHDT and CDR2 as YNNKEL (reference sequence). DNA for the CDR3: TGTGCCAGCAGCCAAGGCGGGTTCCAGGCCGGGGAGCTGTTTTTT. It is translated as CASSQGGFQAGELFF.

The chain recombines TRBV29-1 with TRBJ2-1, with D possibly called TRBD1 or TRBD2 (7 bases each). Trimming cost V 6 bases and J 6 bases, with 18 bases left between them. There are 14 residues in the CDR3. Looked up from germline, CDR1 is SQVTM and CDR2 is ANQGSEA. The CDR3 DNA sequence: TGCAGCGTAAGGGGAGGGGGCCTCGGCAATGAGCAGTTCTTC. Encoded protein: CSVRGGGLGNEQFF.

This chain connects TRBV6-4 to TRBJ2-2; 8 nucleotides align to TRBD1. The CDR3 has 15 residues. Germline CDR1 and CDR2: MRHNA and SNTAGT. V lost 0 bases, J lost 3 bases, and 0 bases stayed unmatched. The CDR3 DNA sequence: TGTGCCAGCAGTGACTCACAGGGGGACACCGGGGAGCTGTTTTTT. Translation gives CASSDSQGDTGELFF.

The chain is built from TRBV18 and TRBJ1-3; unclear D gene. CDR3 length: 17 amino acids. Trimming took off 3 bases at V and 4 bases at J, with 19 bases between the two ends. From germline, CDR1 is KGHSH and CDR2 LQKENI. CDR3 DNA: TGTGCCAGCTCACCCCGTGAAGGGAGCTTTTCAGGAAACACCATATATTTT. Residues: CASSPREGSFSGNTIYF. The variable domain in full, with the rest retrieved from reference TRBV18 and TRBJ1-3, is NAGVMQNPRHLVRRRGQEARLRCSPMKGHSHVYWYRQLPEEGLKFMVYLQKENIIDESGMPKERFSAEFPKEGPSILRIQQVVRGDSAAYFCASSPREGSFSGNTIYFGEGSWLTVV.

V gene TRBV6-1 combines with J gene TRBJ2-3, with D possibly matching TRBD1 (5 bases). The V end was cut by 3 bases, the J end by 0 bases, with 10 bases between. CDR1 is MNHNS, CDR2 SASEGT, per germline. CDR3 length equals 15 residues. The CDR3 DNA reads TGTGCCAGCAGTGACCGACAGCGAAGCACAGATACGCAGTATTTT. It is translated as CASSDRQRSTDTQYF.

For the CDR3, the DNA is TGTGCCAGCAGTCCGGGAGAAGAGACCCAGTACTTC. It encodes CASSPGEETQYF. The chain employs TRBV6-2 or TRBV6-3 and TRBJ2-5; D is perhaps TRBD2 (6 bases). Germline CDR1 and CDR2: MNHEY and SVGEGT. This CDR3 spans 12 amino acids. Trimming cost V 5 bases and J 3 bases, with 7 bases left between them.

The chain recombines TRBV7-2 with TRBJ2-1, with D unclear. Trimming shortened V by 5 bases and J by 4 bases, and 12 bases separated the two germline ends. Germline V lookup: CDR1 SGHTA, CDR2 FQGNSA. The CDR3 is 14 amino acids. CDR3 nucleotide sequence: TGTGCCAGCAGCCTCCAGACCGAATACAATGAGCAGTTCTTC. Amino acids: CASSLQTEYNEQFF.